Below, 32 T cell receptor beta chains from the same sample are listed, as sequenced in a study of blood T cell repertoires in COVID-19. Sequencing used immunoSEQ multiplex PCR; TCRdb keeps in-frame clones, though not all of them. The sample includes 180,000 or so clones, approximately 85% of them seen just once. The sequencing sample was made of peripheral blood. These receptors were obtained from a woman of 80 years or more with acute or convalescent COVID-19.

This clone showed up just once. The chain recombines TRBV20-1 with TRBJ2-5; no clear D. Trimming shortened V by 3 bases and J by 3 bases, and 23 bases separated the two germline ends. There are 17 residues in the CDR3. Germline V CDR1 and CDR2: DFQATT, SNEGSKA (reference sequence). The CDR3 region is CSASRPAATSQKETQYF. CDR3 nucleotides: TGCAGTGCTAGTAGGCCGGCGGCGACCTCGCAAAAAGAGACCCAGTACTTC.

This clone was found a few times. CDR3 DNA sequence: TGTGCCAGCAGCTTAGGGTCGACTAGCGGGAGTTTTACAGATACGCAGTATTTT. Its translation is CASSLGSTSGSFTDTQYF. The genes are TRBV7-9 and TRBJ2-3; 12 nucleotides match TRBD2. V was clipped by 1 base and J by 3 bases; unmatched bases: 8. The CDR3 is made up of 18 amino acids. Per the germline V gene, CDR1 is SEHNR and CDR2 is FQNEAQ (reference sequence).

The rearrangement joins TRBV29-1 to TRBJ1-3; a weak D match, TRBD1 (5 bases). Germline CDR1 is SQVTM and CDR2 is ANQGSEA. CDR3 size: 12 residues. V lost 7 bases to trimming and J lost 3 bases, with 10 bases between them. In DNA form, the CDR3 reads TGCAGCGCGGAGGGGTTTGGAAACACCATATATTTT. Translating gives CSAEGFGNTIYF.

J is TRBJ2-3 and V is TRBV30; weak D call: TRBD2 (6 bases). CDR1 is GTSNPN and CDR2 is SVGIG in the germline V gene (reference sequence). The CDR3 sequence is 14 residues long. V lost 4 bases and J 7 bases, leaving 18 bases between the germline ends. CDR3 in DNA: TGTGCCTGGACCGGTTGGGGGAGGAACAATACGCAGTATTTT. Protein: CAWTGWGRNNTQYF.

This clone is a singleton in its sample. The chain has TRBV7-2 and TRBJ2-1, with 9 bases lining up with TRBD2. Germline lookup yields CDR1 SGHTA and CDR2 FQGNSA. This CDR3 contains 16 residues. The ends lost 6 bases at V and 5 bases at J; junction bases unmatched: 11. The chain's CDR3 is CASSRRRTSEDNEQFF. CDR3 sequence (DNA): TGTGCCAGCAGTCGCCGGCGGACTAGCGAAGACAATGAGCAGTTCTTC.

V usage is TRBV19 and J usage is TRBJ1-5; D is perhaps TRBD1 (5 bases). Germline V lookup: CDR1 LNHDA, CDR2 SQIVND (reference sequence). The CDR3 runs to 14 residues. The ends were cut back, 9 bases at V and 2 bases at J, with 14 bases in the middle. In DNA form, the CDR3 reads TGTGCCAGCGAGACAGACGTAGGCAATCAGCCCCAGCATTTT. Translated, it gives CASETDVGNQPQHF.

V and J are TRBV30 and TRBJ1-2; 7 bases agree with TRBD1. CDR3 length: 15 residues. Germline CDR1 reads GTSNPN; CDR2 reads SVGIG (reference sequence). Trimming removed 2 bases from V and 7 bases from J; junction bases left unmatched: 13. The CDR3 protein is CAWSTGTVGVGGYTF. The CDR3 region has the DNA TGTGCCTGGAGTACCGGGACAGTAGGAGTCGGTGGCTACACCTTC.

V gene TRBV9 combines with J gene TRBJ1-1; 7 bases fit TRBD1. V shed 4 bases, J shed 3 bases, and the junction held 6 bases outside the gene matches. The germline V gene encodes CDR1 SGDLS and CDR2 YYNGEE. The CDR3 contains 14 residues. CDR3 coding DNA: TGTGCCAGCAGCCAAGACAGGGCCGACACTGAAGCTTTCTTT. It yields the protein CASSQDRADTEAFF.

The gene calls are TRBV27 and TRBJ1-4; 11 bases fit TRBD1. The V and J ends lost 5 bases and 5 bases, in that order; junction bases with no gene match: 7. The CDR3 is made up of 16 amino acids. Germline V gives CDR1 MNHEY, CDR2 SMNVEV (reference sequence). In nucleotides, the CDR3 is TGTGCCAGCAGTCCACGGACAGGGGGCGAAAATGAAAAACTGTTTTTT. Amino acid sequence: CASSPRTGGENEKLFF.

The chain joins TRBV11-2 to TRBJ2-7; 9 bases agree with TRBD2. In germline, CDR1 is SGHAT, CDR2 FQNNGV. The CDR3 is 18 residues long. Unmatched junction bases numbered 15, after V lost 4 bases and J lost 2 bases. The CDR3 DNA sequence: TGTGCCAGCAGCTCGCGGCGGGCTAGCGGGGATCTCACCTACGAGCAGTACTTC. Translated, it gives CASSSRRASGDLTYEQYF.

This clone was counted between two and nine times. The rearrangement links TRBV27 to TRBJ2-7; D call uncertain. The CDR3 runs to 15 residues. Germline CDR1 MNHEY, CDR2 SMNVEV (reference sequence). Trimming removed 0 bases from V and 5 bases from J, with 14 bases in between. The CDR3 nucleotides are TGTGCCAGCAGTTTATCAAAGACTCTCCGGAACGAGCAGTACTTC. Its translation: CASSLSKTLRNEQYF.

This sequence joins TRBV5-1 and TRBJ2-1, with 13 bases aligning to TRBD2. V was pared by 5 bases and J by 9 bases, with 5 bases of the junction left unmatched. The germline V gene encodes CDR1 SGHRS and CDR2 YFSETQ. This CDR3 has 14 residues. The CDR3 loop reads CASRELAGGTEQFF. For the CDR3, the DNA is TGCGCCAGCAGGGAACTAGCGGGGGGGACTGAGCAGTTCTTC.

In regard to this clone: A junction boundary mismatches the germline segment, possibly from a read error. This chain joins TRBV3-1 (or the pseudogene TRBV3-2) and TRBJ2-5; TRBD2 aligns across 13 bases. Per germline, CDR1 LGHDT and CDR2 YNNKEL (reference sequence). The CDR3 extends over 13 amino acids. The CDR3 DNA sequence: TGTGCCAGCAGCCAAGTGACTAGCGGGGGGAATAACTTC. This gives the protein CASSQVTSGGNNF.

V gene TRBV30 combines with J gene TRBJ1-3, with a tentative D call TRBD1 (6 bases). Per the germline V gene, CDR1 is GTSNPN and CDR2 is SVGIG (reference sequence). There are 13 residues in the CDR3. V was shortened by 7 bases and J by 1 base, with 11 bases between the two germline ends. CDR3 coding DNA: TGTGCCTACCAGGGGACATCTGGAAACACCATATATTTT. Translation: CAYQGTSGNTIYF.

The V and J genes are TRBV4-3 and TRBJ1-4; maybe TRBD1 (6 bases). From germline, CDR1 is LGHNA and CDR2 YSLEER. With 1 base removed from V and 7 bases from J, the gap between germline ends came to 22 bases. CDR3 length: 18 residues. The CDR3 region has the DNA TGCGCCAGCAGCCAAGCCCATCACTTACAGGGCCGGGGTGAAAAACTGTTTTTT. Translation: CASSQAHHLQGRGEKLFF.

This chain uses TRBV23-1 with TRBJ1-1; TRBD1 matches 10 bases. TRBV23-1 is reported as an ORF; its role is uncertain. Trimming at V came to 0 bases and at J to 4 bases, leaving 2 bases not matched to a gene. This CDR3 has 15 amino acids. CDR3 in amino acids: CASSQSGDRGTEAFF. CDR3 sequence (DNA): TGCGCCAGCAGTCAATCGGGGGACAGGGGCACTGAAGCTTTCTTT.

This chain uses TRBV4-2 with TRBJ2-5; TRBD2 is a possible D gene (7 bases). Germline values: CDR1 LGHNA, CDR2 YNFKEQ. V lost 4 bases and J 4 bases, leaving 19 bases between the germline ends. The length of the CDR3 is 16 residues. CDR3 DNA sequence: TGTGCCAGCAGCCGATCGGGTCGGGGGGCTGGAGAGACCCAGTACTTC. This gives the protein CASSRSGRGAGETQYF.

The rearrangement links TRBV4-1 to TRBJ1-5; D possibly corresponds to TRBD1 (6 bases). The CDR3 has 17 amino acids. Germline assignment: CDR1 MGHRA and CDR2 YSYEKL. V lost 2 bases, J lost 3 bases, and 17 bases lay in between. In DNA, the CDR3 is TGCGCCAGCAGCCAATACGCCGCAGGGGCGGTCAATCAGCCCCAGCATTTT. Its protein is CASSQYAAGAVNQPQHF.

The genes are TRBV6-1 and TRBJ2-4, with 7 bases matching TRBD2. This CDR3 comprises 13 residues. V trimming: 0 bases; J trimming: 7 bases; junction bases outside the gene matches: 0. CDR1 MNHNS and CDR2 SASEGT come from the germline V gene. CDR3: CASSEAGGNIQYF. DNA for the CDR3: TGTGCCAGCAGTGAAGCGGGGGGGAACATTCAGTACTTC.

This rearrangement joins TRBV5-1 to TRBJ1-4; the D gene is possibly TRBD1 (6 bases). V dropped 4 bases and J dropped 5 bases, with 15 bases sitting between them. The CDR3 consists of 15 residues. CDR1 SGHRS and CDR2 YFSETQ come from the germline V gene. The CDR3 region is CASSRDGGANEKLFF. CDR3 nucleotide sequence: TGCGCCAGCAGCCGCGACGGGGGGGCCAATGAAAAACTGTTTTTT.

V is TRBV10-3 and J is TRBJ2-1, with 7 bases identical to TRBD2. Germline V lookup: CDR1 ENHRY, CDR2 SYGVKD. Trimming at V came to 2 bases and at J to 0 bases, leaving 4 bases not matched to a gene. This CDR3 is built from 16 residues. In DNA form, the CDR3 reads TGTGCCATCAGTGAGATTGCGGGGGTCTCCTACAATGAGCAGTTCTTC. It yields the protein CAISEIAGVSYNEQFF.

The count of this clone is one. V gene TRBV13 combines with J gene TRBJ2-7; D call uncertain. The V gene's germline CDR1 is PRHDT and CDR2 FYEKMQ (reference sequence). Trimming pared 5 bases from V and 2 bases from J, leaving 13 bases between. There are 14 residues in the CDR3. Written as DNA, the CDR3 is TGTGCCAGCAGCCAGGCCAGGAAGACCTACGAGCAGTACTTC. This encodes CASSQARKTYEQYF.

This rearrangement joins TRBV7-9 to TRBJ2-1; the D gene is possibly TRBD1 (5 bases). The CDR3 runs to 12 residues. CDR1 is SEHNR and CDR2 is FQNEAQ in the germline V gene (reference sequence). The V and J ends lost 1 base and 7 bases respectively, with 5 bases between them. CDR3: CASSLEGNEQFF. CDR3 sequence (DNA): TGTGCCAGCAGCTTAGAGGGGAATGAGCAGTTCTTC.

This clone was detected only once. For the CDR3, the DNA is TGCGCCAGCAGCAAGGACCTCGGGGATGACGCTGAAGCTTTCTTT. It yields the protein CASSKDLGDDAEAFF. The V call is TRBV5-1, the J call TRBJ1-1; D not resolved. This CDR3 spans 15 amino acids. Trimming cost V 4 bases and J 6 bases, with 19 bases left between them. Germline-derived CDR1 and CDR2 are SGHRS and YFSETQ.

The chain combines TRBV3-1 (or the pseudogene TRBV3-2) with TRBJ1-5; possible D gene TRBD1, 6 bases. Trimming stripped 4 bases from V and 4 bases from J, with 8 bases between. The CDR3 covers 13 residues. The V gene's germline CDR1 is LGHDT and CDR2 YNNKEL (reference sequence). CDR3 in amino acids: CASSRGQNQPQHF. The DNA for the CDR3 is TGTGCCAGCAGCCGCGGACAGAATCAGCCCCAGCATTTT.

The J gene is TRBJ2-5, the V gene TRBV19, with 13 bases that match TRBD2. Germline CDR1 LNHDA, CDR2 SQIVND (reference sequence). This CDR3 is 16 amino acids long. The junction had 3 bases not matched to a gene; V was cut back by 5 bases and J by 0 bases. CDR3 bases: TGTGCCAGTAGTCCGGGACTAGCGGGGTACCAAGAGACCCAGTACTTC. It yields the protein CASSPGLAGYQETQYF.

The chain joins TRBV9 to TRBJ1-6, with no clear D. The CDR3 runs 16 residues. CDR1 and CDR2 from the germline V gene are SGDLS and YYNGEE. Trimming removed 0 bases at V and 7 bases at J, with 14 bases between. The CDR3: CASSVGGVTGNSPLHF. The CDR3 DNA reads TGTGCCAGCAGCGTAGGGGGAGTCACGGGGAATTCACCCCTCCACTTT.

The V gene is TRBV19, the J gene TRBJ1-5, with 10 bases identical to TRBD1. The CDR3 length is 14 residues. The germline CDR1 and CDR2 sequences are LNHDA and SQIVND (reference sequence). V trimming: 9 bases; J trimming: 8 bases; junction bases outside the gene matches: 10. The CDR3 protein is CASRDRGMLKPQHF. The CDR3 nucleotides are TGTGCCAGCCGGGACAGGGGTATGTTGAAGCCCCAGCATTTT.

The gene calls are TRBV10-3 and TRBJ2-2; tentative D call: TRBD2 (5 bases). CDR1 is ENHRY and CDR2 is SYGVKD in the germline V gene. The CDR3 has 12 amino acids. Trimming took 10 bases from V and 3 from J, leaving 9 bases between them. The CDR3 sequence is CATGVDTGELFF. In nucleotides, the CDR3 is TGTGCCACCGGGGTGGACACCGGGGAGCTGTTTTTT.

This CDR3 is CASSQVGTEAFF. The CDR3 bases are TGTGCCAGCAGCCAAGTCGGGACAGAAGCTTTCTTT. The chain carries TRBV3-1 (or the pseudogene TRBV3-2) and TRBJ1-1; a possible D gene is TRBD1 (6 bases). The CDR3 runs 12 residues. The ends were cut back, 1 base at V and 8 bases at J, with 8 bases in the middle. Germline V lookup: CDR1 LGHDT, CDR2 YNNKEL (reference sequence).

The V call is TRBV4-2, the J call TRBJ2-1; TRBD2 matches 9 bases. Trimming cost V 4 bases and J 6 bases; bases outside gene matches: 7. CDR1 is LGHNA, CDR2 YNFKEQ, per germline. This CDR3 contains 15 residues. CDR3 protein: CASSLPGLASNEQFF. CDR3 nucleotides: TGTGCCAGCAGCCTTCCGGGACTAGCATCCAATGAGCAGTTCTTC.

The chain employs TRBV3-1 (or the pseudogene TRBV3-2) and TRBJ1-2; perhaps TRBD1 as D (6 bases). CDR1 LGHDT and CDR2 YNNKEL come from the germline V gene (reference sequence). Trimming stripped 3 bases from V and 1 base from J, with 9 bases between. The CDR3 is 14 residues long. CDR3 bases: TGTGCCAGCAGCCAGTGGACAGATAACTATGGCTACACCTTC. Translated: CASSQWTDNYGYTF.